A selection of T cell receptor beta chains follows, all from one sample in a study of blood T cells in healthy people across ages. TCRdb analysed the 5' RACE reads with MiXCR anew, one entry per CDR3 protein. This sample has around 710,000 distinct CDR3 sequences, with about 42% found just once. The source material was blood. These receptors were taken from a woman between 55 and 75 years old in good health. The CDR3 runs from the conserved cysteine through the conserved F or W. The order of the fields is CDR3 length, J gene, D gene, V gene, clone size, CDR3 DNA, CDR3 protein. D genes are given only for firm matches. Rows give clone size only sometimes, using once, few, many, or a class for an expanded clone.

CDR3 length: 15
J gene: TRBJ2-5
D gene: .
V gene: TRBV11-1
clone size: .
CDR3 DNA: TGTGCCAGCAGCTTAGATTGGCAGGGTCTGAATGAGCAGTACTTC
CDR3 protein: CASSLDWQGLNEQYF

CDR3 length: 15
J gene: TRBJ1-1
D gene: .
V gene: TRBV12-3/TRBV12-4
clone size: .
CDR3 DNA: TGTGCCAGCAACAATCCCGGGACCGGCCGCACTGAAGCTTTCTTT
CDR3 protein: CASNNPGTGRTEAFF

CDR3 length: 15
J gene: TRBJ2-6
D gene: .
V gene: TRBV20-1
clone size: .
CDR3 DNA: TGCAGTGCTAGATTAGAGGGTTCTGGGGCCAACGTCCTGACTTTC
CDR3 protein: CSARLEGSGANVLTF

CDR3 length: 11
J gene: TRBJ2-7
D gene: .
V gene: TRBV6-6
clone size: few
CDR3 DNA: TGTGCCAGCGGTTTGGGCGACGAGCAGTACTTC
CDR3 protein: CASGLGDEQYF

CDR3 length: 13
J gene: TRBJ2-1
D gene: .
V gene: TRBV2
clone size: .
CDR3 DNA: TGTGCCAGCAGTGCTAGTTTGGCGAGAGAGCAGTTCTTC
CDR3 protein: CASSASLAREQFF

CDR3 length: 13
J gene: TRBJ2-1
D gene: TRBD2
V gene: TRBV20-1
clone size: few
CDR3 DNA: TGCTCCTTAAGGACTAGCGGCTACAATGAGCAGTTCTTC
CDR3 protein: CSLRTSGYNEQFF

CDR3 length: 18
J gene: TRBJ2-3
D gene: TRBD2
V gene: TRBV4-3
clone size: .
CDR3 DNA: TGCGCCAGCAGCCAAGATCTTAAAAGCGGGAGGAAGTATGATACGCAGTATTTT
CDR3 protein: CASSQDLKSGRKYDTQYF

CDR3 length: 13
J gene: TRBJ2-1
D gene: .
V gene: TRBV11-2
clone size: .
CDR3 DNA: TGTGCCAGCAGTCCAAATGTCCTCAATGAGCAGTTCTTC
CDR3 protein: CASSPNVLNEQFF

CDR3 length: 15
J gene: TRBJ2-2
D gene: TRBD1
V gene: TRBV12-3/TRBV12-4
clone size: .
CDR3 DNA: TGTGCCAGCAGCCCCGACAGGGTGTACACCGGGGAGCTGTTTTTT
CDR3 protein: CASSPDRVYTGELFF

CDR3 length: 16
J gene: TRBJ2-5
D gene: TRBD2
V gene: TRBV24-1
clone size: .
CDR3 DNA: TGTGCCACCAGTGATCCTGGGGTAGCGGGACAAGAGACCCAGTACTTC
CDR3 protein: CATSDPGVAGQETQYF

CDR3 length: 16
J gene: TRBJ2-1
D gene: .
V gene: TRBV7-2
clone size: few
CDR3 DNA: TGTGCCAGCAGCCAGGACTCATCAAAATTCTACAATGAGCAGTTCTTC
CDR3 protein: CASSQDSSKFYNEQFF

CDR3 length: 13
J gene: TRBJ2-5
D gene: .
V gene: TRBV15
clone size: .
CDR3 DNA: TGTGCCACCAGCAGAGGACCCCAAGAGACCCAGTACTTC
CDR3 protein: CATSRGPQETQYF

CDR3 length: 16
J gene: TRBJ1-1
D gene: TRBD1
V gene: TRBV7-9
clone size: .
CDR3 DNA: TGTGCCAGCAGCCCCAAGGGACAGGGGCAGTGGACTGAAGCTTTCTTT
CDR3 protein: CASSPKGQGQWTEAFF

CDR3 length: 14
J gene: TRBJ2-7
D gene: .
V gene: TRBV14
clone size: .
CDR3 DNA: TGTGCCAGCAGCCCGGCGACATTAGACTACGAGCAGTACTTC
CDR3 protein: CASSPATLDYEQYF

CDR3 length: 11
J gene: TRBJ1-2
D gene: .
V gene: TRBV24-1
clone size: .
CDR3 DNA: TGTGCCACCAGTGACCCATATGGCTACACCTTC
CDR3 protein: CATSDPYGYTF

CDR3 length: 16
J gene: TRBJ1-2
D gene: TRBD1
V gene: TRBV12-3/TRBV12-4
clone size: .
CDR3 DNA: TGTGCCAGCAGTTTAGTGGGCACAGGGGGAAACTATGGCCACACCTTC
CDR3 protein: CASSLVGTGGNYGHTF

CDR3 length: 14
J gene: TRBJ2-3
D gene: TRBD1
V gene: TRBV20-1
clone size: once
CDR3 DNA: TGCAGTGCTTGGGACAGGGGTATTACAGATACGCAGTATTTT
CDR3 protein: CSAWDRGITDTQYF

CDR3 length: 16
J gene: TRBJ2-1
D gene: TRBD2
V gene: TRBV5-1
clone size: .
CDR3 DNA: TGCGCCAGCAGCACCCGACTAGCGGGAGGCTACAAGGAGCAGTTCTTC
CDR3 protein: CASSTRLAGGYKEQFF

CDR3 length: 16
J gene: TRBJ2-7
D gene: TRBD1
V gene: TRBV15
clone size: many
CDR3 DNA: TGTGCCACCAGCAGAGGGACAGGGAATGGGTTGGACGAGCAGTACTTC
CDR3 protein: CATSRGTGNGLDEQYF

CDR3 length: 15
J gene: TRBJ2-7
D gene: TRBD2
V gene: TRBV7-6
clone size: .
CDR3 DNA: TGTGCCAGCAGCTTAGATAGCGGGGGGCACTACGAGCAGTACTTC
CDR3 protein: CASSLDSGGHYEQYF

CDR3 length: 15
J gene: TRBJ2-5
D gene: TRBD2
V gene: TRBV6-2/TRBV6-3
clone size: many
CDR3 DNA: TGTGCCAGCAGTTTCCGGACTAGCGGGATAGAGACCCAGTACTTC
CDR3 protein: CASSFRTSGIETQYF

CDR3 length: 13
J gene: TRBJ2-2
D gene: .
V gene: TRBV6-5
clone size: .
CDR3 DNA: TGTGCCAGCAGTGCACGGAACACCGGGGAGCTGTTTTTT
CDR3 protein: CASSARNTGELFF

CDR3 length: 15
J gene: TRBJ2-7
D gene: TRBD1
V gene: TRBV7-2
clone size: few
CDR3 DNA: TGTGCCAGCAGCTTAGACAGGGGAAAAACCTACGAGCAGTACTTC
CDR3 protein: CASSLDRGKTYEQYF